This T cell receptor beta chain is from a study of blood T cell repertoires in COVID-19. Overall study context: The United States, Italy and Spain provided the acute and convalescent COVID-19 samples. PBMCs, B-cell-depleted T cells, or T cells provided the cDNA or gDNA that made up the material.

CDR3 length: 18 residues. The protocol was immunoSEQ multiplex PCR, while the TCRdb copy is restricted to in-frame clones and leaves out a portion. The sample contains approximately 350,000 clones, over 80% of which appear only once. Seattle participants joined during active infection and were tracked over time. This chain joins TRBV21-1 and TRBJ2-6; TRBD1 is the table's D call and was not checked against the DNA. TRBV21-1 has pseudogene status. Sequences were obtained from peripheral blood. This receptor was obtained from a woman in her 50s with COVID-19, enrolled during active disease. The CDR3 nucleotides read TGTGCCAGCAGCAAAGGCCCAGGGGGCTTAACTGGGGCCAACGTCCTGACTTTC. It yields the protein CASSKGPGGLTGANVLTF.